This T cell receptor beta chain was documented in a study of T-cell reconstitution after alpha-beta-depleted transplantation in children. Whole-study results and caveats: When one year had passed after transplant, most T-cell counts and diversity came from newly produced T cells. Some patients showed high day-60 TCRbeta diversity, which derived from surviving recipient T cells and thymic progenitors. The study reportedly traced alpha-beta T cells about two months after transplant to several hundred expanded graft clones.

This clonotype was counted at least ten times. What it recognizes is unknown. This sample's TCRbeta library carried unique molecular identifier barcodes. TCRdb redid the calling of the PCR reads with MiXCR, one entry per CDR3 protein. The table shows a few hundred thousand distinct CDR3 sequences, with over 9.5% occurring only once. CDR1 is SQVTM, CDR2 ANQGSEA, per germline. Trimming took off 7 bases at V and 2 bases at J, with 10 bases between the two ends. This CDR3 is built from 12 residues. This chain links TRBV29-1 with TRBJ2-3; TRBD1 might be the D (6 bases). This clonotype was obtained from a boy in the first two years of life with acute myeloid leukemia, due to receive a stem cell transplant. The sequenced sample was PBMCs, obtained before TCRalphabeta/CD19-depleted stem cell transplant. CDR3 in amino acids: CSDGQSTDTQYF. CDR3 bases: TGCAGCGACGGACAGTCCACAGATACGCAGTATTTT.